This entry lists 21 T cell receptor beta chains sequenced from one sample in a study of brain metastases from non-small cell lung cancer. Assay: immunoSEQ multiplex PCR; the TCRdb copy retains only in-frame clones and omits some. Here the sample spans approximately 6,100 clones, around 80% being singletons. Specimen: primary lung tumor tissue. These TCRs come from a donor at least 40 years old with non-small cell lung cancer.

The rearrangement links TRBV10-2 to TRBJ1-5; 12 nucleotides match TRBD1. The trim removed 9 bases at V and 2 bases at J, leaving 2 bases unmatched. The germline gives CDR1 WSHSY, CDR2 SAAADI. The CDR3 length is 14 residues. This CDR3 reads CARGDRGRNQPQHF. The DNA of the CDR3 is TGCGCCAGAGGGGACAGGGGGCGCAATCAGCCCCAGCATTTT.

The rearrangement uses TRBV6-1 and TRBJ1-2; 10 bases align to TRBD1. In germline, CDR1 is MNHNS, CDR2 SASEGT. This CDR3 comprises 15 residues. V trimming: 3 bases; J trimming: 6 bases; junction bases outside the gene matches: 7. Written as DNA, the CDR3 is TGTGCCAGCAGTGAGACAGGGGGCGTGTGGGATGGCTACACCTTC. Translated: CASSETGGVWDGYTF.

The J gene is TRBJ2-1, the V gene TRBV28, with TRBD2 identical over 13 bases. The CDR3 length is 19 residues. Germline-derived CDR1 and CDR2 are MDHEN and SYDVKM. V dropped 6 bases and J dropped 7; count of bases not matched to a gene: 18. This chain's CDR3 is CASSRWTVLGGLAGNEQFF. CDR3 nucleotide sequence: TGTGCCAGCAGCCGATGGACGGTCCTTGGGGGACTAGCGGGGAATGAGCAGTTCTTC.

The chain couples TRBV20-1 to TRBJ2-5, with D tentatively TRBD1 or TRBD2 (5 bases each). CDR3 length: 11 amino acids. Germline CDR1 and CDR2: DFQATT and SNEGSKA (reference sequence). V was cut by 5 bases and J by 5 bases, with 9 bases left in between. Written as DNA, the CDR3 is TGCAGTGCTGGGGGAGAGGAGACCCAGTACTTC. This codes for CSAGGEETQYF.

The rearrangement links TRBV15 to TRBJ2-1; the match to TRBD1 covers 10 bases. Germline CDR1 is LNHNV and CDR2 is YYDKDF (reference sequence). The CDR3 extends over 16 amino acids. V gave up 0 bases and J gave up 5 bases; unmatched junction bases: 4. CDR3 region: CATSRDKGQGHNEQFF. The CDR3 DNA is TGTGCCACCAGCAGAGATAAGGGACAGGGGCACAATGAGCAGTTCTTC.

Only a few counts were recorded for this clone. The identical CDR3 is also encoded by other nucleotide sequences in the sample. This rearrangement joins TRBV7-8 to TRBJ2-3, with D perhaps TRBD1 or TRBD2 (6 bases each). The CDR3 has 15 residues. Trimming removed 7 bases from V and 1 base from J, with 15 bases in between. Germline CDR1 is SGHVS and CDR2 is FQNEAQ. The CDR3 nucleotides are TGTGCCAGCAACACCCGGGGGCAGGGCACAGATACGCAGTATTTT. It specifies CASNTRGQGTDTQYF.

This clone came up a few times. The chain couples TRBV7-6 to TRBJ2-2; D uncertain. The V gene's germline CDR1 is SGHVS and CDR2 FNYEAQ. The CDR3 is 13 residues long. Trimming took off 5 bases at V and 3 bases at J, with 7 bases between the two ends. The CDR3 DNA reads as TGTGCCAGCAGCCACACGTACACCGGGGAGCTGTTTTTT. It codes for CASSHTYTGELFF.

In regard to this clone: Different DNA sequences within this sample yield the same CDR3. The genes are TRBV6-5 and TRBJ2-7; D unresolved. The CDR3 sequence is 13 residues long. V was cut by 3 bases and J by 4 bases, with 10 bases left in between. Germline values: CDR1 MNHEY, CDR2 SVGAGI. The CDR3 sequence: CASSYAQFYEQYF. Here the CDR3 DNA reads TGTGCCAGCAGTTATGCCCAATTTTACGAGCAGTACTTC.

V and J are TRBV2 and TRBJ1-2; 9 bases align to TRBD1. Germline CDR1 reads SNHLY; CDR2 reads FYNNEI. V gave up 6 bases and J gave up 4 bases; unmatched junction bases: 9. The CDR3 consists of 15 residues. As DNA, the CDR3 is TGTGCCAGCAGGTCCGGGACAGGGCCCCTCTATGGCTACACCTTC. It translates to CASRSGTGPLYGYTF.

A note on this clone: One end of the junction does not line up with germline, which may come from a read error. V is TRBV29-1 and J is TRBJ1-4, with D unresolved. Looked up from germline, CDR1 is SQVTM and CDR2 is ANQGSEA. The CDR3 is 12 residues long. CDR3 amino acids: CSVQEGGEKLFF. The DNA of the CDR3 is TGCAGCGTTCAAGAGGGTGGTGAAAAACTGTTTTTT. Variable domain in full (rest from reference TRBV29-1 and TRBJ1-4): SAVISQKPSRDICQRGTSLTIQCQVDSQVTMMFWYRQQPGQSLTLIATANQGSEATYESGFVIDKFPISRPNLTFSTLTVSNMSPEDSSIYLCSVQEGGEKLFFGSGTQLSVL.

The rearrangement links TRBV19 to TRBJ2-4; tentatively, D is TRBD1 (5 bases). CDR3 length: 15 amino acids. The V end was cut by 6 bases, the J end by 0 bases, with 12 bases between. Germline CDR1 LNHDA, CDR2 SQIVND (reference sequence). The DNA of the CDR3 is TGTGCCAGTAGCCACCGAACAGGAGCCAAAAACATTCAGTACTTC. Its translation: CASSHRTGAKNIQYF.

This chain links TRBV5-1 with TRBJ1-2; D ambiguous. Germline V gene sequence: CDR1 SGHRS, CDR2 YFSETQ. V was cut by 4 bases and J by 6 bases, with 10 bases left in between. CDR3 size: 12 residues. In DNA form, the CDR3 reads TGCGCCAGCAGCCCAAACTTCGATGGCTACACCTTC. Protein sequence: CASSPNFDGYTF.

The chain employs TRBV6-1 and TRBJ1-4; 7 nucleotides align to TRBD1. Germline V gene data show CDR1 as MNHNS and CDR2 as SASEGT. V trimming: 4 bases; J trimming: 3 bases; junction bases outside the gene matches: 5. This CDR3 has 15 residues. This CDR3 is CASSAAGTANEKLFF. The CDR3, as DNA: TGTGCCAGCAGTGCAGCCGGGACAGCTAATGAAAAACTGTTTTTT.

The CDR3 sequence: CASSTQQGFYNEQFF. The CDR3 DNA follows: TGTGCCAGCAGCACGCAACAGGGATTTTACAATGAGCAGTTCTTC. The chain has TRBV13 and TRBJ2-1; TRBD1 might be the D (6 bases). In germline, CDR1 is PRHDT, CDR2 FYEKMQ (reference sequence). This CDR3 is 15 amino acids long. The V end lost 5 bases, the J end lost 4 bases, and 15 bases lay between the germline ends.

CDR3 loop: CAWSTGRANQPQHF. In DNA, the CDR3 is TGTGCCTGGAGCACGGGCAGGGCAAATCAGCCCCAGCATTTT. This chain links TRBV30 with TRBJ1-5; D might be TRBD1 (5 bases). Germline V CDR1 and CDR2: GTSNPN, SVGIG (reference sequence). There are 14 residues in the CDR3. The V end was cut by 3 bases, the J end by 4 bases, with 13 bases between.

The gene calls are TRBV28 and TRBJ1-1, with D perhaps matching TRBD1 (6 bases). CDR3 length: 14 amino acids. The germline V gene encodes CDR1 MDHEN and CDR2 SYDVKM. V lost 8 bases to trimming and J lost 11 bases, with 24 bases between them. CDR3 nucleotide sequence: TGTGCCAGCGGGGACTTTACCGCTCGGACAGAGGCTTTCTTT. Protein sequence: CASGDFTARTEAFF. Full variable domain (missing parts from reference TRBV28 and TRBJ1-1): DVKVTQSSRYLVKRTGEKVFLECVQDMDHENMFWYRQDPGLGLRLIYFSYDVKMKEKGDIPEGYSVSREKKERFSLILESASTNQTSMYLCASGDFTARTEAFFGQGTRLTVV.

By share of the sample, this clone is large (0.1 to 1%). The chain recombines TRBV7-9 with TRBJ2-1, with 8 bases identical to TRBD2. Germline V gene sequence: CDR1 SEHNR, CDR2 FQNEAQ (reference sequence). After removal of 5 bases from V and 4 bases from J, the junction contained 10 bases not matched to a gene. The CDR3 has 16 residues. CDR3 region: CASSALRGGLYNEQFF. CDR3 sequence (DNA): TGTGCCAGCAGCGCACTCCGGGGGGGCCTGTACAATGAGCAGTTCTTC.

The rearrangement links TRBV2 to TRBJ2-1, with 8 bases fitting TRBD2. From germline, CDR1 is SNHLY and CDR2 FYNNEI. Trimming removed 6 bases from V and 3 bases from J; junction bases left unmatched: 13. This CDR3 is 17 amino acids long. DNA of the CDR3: TGTGCCAGCAGATCCTCCAAGGCGGGGGGATTCTACAATGAGCAGTTCTTC. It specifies CASRSSKAGGFYNEQFF.

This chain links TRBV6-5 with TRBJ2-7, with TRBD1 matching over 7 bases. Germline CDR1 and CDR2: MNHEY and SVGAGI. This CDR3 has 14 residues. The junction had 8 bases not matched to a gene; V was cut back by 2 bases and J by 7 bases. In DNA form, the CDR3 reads TGTGCCAGCAGTTACGGGACAGCCTCTAGAGAGCAGTACTTC. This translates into CASSYGTASREQYF.

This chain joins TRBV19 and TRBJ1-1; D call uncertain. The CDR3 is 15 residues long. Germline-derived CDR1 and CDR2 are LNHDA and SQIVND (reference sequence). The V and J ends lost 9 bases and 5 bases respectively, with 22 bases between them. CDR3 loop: CASEIGGTGKTEAFF. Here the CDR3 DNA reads TGTGCCAGCGAGATAGGCGGAACTGGGAAAACTGAAGCTTTCTTT.

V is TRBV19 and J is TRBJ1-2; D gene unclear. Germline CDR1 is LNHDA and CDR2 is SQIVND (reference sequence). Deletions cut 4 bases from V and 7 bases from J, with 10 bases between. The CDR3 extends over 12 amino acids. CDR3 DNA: TGTGCCAGTAGTACCGTACTAGGTGGCTACACCTTC. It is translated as CASSTVLGGYTF.